This T cell receptor beta chain was recorded in a study of T-cell reconstitution after alpha-beta-depleted transplantation in children. The table lists this clonotype with a few counts. What it binds is unknown. Overall study results and limits: Several hundred rapidly expanded clones from non-depleted graft cells reportedly supplied alpha-beta T cells about two months post-transplant.

V was cut by 5 bases and J by 5 bases, with 8 bases left in between. The CDR3 sequence is 11 residues long. CDR1 is DFQATT, CDR2 SNEGSKA, per germline (reference sequence). Unique molecular identifiers featured in how the TCRbeta library was prepared. Using its own MiXCR run on the PCR reads, TCRdb lists one record per CDR3 protein. Found here are over 100,000 distinct CDR3 sequences, 10% of them singletons; the top ten hold about 34%. V is TRBV20-1 and J is TRBJ2-3; D not resolved. The source is a boy aged 2 to 10 with acute lymphoblastic leukemia, due to receive a stem cell transplant. This sample comprised PBMCs, obtained before TCRalphabeta/CD19-depleted stem cell transplant. The CDR3 coding sequence is TGCAGTGCTCACCTCTTAGATACGCAGTATTTT. It specifies CSAHLLDTQYF.